This TCR beta chain was profiled in a study of blood T cells in healthy people across ages. A J-beta primer mix and a sample-barcoded 5' primer were used in a second PCR of about 7 to 12 cycles. TCRdb recomputed calls from the 5' RACE reads with MiXCR, one row per CDR3 protein. Seen here are about 640,000 distinct CDR3 sequences, about 54% observed once, and the top ten hold 35% to 40%. CDR3 length: 17 residues. Germline values: CDR1 MGHRA, CDR2 YSYEKL. V was cut by 0 bases and J by 0 bases, with 12 bases left in between. Sequencing used blood. The chain employs TRBV4-1 and TRBJ1-3; unclear D gene. This receptor was identified in a man in his 60s in good health. CDR3 residues: CASSQDSGVNSGNTIYF. CDR3 nucleotides: TGCGCCAGCAGCCAAGACTCGGGCGTAAACTCTGGAAACACCATATATTTT.